These T cell receptor beta chains were read from a single sample in a study of T cell changes during pregnancy in multiple sclerosis. Clones were read by immunoSEQ multiplex PCR, and TCRdb kept only the in-frame ones, dropping some. The profile shows under 100,000 clones, 90% to 95% of them singletons. Sequences were derived from peripheral blood, sampled in the second trimester of pregnancy. The source is a female donor with multiple sclerosis, enrolled in a pregnancy study. The CDR3 runs from the conserved cysteine through the conserved F or W. The D gene is left open where the match is weak. The listing skips clone size in some rows; elsewhere it reads once, few, many or a size class.

j_call,d_call,clone_size,v_call,cdr3_nt,cdr3_aa
TRBJ2-4,NA,once,TRBV10-3,TGTGCCATCAGTGAATCAGGGTTAAACATTCAGTACTTC,CAISESGLNIQYF
TRBJ2-3,TRBD2,NA,TRBV11-2,TGTGCCAGCAGCTCGACCGATAGCGGGAGAAACCCAGATACGCAGTATTTT,CASSSTDSGRNPDTQYF
TRBJ2-7,TRBD1,NA,TRBV4-2,TGTGCCAGCAGCCAAGGGACAGGTTCCAACGAGCAGTACTTC,CASSQGTGSNEQYF
TRBJ2-7,NA,NA,TRBV27,TGTGCCAGCAGTAAAGTTGGTGGCCCCTCCTACGAGCAGTACTTC,CASSKVGGPSYEQYF
TRBJ2-3,NA,NA,TRBV30,TGTGCCTGGAGTCGGGGGAGAACAGATACGCAGTATTTT,CAWSRGRTDTQYF
TRBJ2-3,TRBD2,NA,TRBV5-1,TGCGCCAGCGGTTTAGCGGGTGCAATGGATACGCAGTATTTT,CASGLAGAMDTQYF
TRBJ1-4,TRBD1,NA,TRBV2,TGTGCCAGCAGTTCCGGGACAGGGGCCGTGAAACTGTTTTTT,CASSSGTGAVKLFF
TRBJ2-1,NA,NA,TRBV5-1,TGCGCCAGCAGCTCCGGTGGAGGAGGTGAGCAGTTCTTC,CASSSGGGGEQFF
TRBJ2-2,TRBD2,NA,TRBV6-5,TGTGCCAGCAGTTACTCGGGGGGGGACACCGGGGAGCTGTTTTTT,CASSYSGGDTGELFF
TRBJ1-2,TRBD1,NA,TRBV6-5,TGTGCCAGCAGCCGCTCTTGGACAGGGGATGGCTACACCTTC,CASSRSWTGDGYTF
TRBJ2-7,NA,once,TRBV18,TGTGCCAGCTCACCGACAGCCTACGAGCAGTACTTC,CASSPTAYEQYF
TRBJ2-3,TRBD2,NA,TRBV4-1,TGCGCCAGCAGCCAAGATTACGGACCGGGAGGGGAGGGCGCAGATACGCAGTATTTT,CASSQDYGPGGEGADTQYF
TRBJ2-3,TRBD1,NA,TRBV7-9,TGTGCCAGCAGCGGAACCGGGACAGGAAGCACAGATACGCAGTATTTT,CASSGTGTGSTDTQYF
TRBJ1-3,NA,NA,TRBV29-1,TGCAGCGTACATACGGGAGCAGGCAGAGACTCTGGAAACACCATATATTTT,CSVHTGAGRDSGNTIYF
TRBJ2-7,NA,NA,TRBV30,TGTGCCTGGAGTGGAGGGATAGCCTACGAGCAGTACTTC,CAWSGGIAYEQYF
TRBJ2-7,NA,NA,TRBV4-3,TGCGCCAGCAGCCAAGCGGGCAGGGTTGACAACGAGCAGTACTTC,CASSQAGRVDNEQYF
TRBJ2-7,NA,NA,TRBV27,TGTGCCAGCAGTACCGCAGGGTCCTCCTACGAGCAGTACTTC,CASSTAGSSYEQYF
TRBJ1-4,TRBD1,NA,TRBV2,TGTGCCAGCATGGACAGGGGGCGAAGCGAAAAACTGTTTTTT,CASMDRGRSEKLFF
TRBJ2-7,TRBD2,NA,TRBV10-3,TGTGCCATCAGTGAGTCGGAAGCGGGAGGCTACGAGCAGTACTTC,CAISESEAGGYEQYF
TRBJ1-5,TRBD1,NA,TRBV19,TGTGCCAGTAGCCCAACGACAGGGTTCAATCAGCCCCAGCATTTT,CASSPTTGFNQPQHF
TRBJ2-2,NA,NA,TRBV7-6,TGTGCCAGCAGCAACCGGGGCACCGGGGAGCTGTTTTTT,CASSNRGTGELFF
TRBJ1-4,NA,NA,TRBV6-5,TGTGCCAGCAGCCCGACAGATGCAACTAATGAAAAACTGTTTTTT,CASSPTDATNEKLFF
TRBJ2-7,TRBD2,once,TRBV7-9,TGTGCCAGCAGCCCGGGACTAGCGGGAGGATCCTCCTACGAGCAGTACTTC,CASSPGLAGGSSYEQYF
TRBJ2-2,TRBD1,NA,TRBV5-1,TGCGCCAGCAGTACAGGGGGCACGAACACCGGGGAGCTGTTTTTT,CASSTGGTNTGELFF
TRBJ1-1,NA,NA,TRBV4-3,TGCGCCAGCAGCCAAGATGTAGGGGAAACTGAAGCTTTCTTT,CASSQDVGETEAFF